A selection of T cell receptor beta chains follows, all from one sample in a study of blood T cell repertoires in COVID-19. Profiling relied on immunoSEQ multiplex PCR, and the TCRdb table lists in-frame clones only, not all of them. The data show 200,000 to 300,000 clones, 88% seen once. Sequenced: peripheral blood. These receptors were taken from a woman between 25 and 40 years old with acute or convalescent COVID-19. CDR3s include the opening cysteine and the closing phenylalanine or tryptophan. Each record gives: D gene, clone size, V gene, J gene, CDR3 protein, CDR3 DNA. A D gene is named only where the DNA matches it firmly. Clone size is shown for a subset of rows, as once, few, many or a class of expanded clone.

>TRBD1|once|TRBV27|TRBJ2-4
CASQGTDPIQYF
TGTGCCAGCCAGGGGACAGACCCTATTCAGTACTTC
>TRBD2|NA|TRBV2|TRBJ2-1
CASRGASGRGNEQFF
TGTGCCAGCAGAGGTGCTAGCGGGAGGGGCAATGAGCAGTTCTTC
>TRBD2|NA|TRBV14|TRBJ2-7
CASSQPSGTTYEQYF
TGTGCCAGCAGCCAACCAAGCGGGACTACCTACGAGCAGTACTTC
>NA|NA|TRBV5-4|TRBJ1-3
CASSDRGSGNTIYF
TGTGCCAGCAGTGACCGGGGATCTGGAAACACCATATATTTT
>NA|NA|TRBV7-2|TRBJ1-2
CASSLEKGHGYTF
TGTGCCAGCAGCTTAGAAAAGGGGCATGGCTACACCTTC
>TRBD2|few|TRBV27|TRBJ2-7
CASSSYSGTSGSSPYEQYF
TGTGCCAGCAGTTCCTACTCCGGGACTAGCGGGTCGAGCCCCTACGAGCAGTACTTC
>NA|NA|TRBV5-6|TRBJ2-4
CASSQLAEFQYF
TGTGCCAGCAGCCAGTTAGCGGAATTTCAGTACTTC
>NA|NA|TRBV6-5|TRBJ1-6
CASSYTALGASPLHF
TGTGCCAGCAGTTACACGGCCCTGGGCGCCTCACCCCTCCACTTT
>NA|NA|TRBV9|TRBJ1-2
CASSVQGWGGYTF
TGTGCCAGCAGCGTACAGGGTTGGGGTGGCTACACCTTC
>NA|NA|TRBV21-1|TRBJ2-1
CASSKGLQDKSSYNEQFF
TGTGCCAGCAGCAAAGGACTCCAGGACAAGAGCTCCTACAATGAGCAGTTCTTC
>NA|NA|TRBV21-1|TRBJ2-1
CASSGKGGEYNEQFF
TGTGCCAGCAGCGGGAAGGGAGGGGAATACAATGAGCAGTTCTTC
>NA|NA|TRBV7-9|TRBJ1-2
CASSLALTEFMGYGYTF
TGTGCCAGCAGCTTAGCCCTGACAGAATTTATGGGCTATGGCTACACCTTC
>TRBD2|NA|TRBV6-5|TRBJ2-7
CASTSGSSYEQYF
TGTGCCAGCACTAGCGGGAGCTCCTACGAGCAGTACTTC
>NA|NA|TRBV9|TRBJ2-7
CASSVRLNAEQYF
TGTGCCAGCAGCGTGCGACTCAATGCCGAGCAGTACTTC
>NA|NA|TRBV27|TRBJ2-2
CASRRGANTGELFF
TGTGCCAGCAGACGCGGGGCGAACACCGGGGAGCTGTTTTTT
>NA|NA|TRBV6-5|TRBJ2-7
CASRLAQDLSYEQYF
TGTGCCAGCAGATTAGCACAGGATTTGTCCTACGAGCAGTACTTC
>TRBD1|NA|TRBV9|TRBJ2-7
CASSATGTGSYEQYF
TGTGCCAGCAGCGCGACCGGGACAGGGAGCTACGAGCAGTACTTC
>NA|few|TRBV6-1|TRBJ1-2
CASRRSVGGAGSYTF
TGTGCCAGCAGAAGGTCGGTGGGGGGGGCAGGAAGCTACACCTTC
>NA|NA|TRBV19|TRBJ1-5
CASSVTGTHEPQHF
TGTGCCAGTAGTGTTACAGGGACCCATGAGCCCCAGCATTTT
>NA|once|TRBV27|TRBJ2-1
CASSLSPTETYNEQFF
TGTGCCAGCAGTTTAAGCCCGACAGAGACCTACAATGAGCAGTTCTTC
>NA|NA|TRBV20-1|TRBJ1-4
CSASFVHDSPGKLFF
TGCAGTGCTAGTTTCGTTCACGACAGTCCCGGAAAACTGTTTTTT
>TRBD1|NA|TRBV3-1/TRBV3-2|TRBJ2-5
CASRDRDSRETQYF
TGTGCCAGCAGGGACCGGGACAGTCGCGAGACCCAGTACTTC
>TRBD1|NA|TRBV25-1|TRBJ2-1
CASTRGQSYNEQFF
TGTGCCAGCACGAGGGGACAGTCCTACAATGAGCAGTTCTTC
>TRBD1|NA|TRBV4-1|TRBJ2-1
CASSLTGGDGYNEQFF
TGCGCCAGCAGCCTCACAGGGGGAGATGGCTACAATGAGCAGTTCTTC
>NA|NA|TRBV7-9|TRBJ2-7
CASSLTLGQHSYEQYF
TGTGCCAGCAGCCTAACCCTCGGACAGCACTCCTACGAGCAGTACTTC
>TRBD1|NA|TRBV20-1|TRBJ2-1
CSASTGGVSIYNEQFF
TGCAGTGCTAGTACAGGGGGCGTCAGTATTTACAATGAGCAGTTCTTC
>TRBD2|NA|TRBV24-1|TRBJ2-1
CATGLVFGEQFF
TGTGCCACCGGACTAGTATTTGGTGAGCAGTTCTTC
>TRBD2|once|TRBV24-1|TRBJ2-7
CATSDPGTKSEQYF
TGTGCCACCAGTGATCCCGGGACTAAATCCGAGCAGTACTTC
>TRBD2|NA|TRBV7-9|TRBJ2-7
CASSPAWGLATYEQYF
TGTGCCAGCAGCCCGGCGTGGGGACTAGCGACATACGAGCAGTACTTC
>TRBD2|NA|TRBV19|TRBJ2-1
CASRPFGSGSHNEQFF
TGTGCCAGTAGACCCTTTGGTAGCGGGAGCCACAATGAGCAGTTCTTC
>TRBD2|NA|TRBV5-1|TRBJ2-1
CASSLLAGGYNEQFF
TGCGCCAGCAGCTTACTAGCGGGAGGCTACAATGAGCAGTTCTTC
>NA|NA|TRBV19|TRBJ1-6
CASTRGQTVSSLHF
TGTGCCAGTACACGTGGACAGACCGTTTCATCCCTCCACTTT
>TRBD2|few|TRBV11-2|TRBJ2-3
CASSLGGLAGGRNTQYF
TGTGCCAGCAGCTTAGGAGGGCTAGCGGGAGGTAGGAATACGCAGTATTTT